The source of this T cell receptor (beta chain) is a study of blood T cell repertoires in COVID-19. For the study at large: Samples of COVID-19 (acute and convalescent) were obtained from the United States, Italy and Spain.

Measured with immunoSEQ multiplex PCR; TCRdb has only the in-frame clones, and not every one. This table holds around 160,000 clones, 70% to 90% found once. During active infection, Seattle patients enrolled and were then monitored through disease. This CDR3 has 14 residues. Germline lookup yields CDR1 SGHTS and CDR2 YDEGEE. V lost 3 bases, J lost 4 bases, and 4 bases stayed unmatched. The sequencing input was peripheral blood. This clonotype was obtained from a woman aged 55-70 years with COVID-19, enrolled during active disease. The chain uses TRBV5-8 and TRBJ1-5; 7 bases line up with TRBD1. CDR3 DNA: TGTGCCAGCAGCTCGACAGGGCTTAATCAGCCCCAGCATTTT. Translated, it gives CASSSTGLNQPQHF.